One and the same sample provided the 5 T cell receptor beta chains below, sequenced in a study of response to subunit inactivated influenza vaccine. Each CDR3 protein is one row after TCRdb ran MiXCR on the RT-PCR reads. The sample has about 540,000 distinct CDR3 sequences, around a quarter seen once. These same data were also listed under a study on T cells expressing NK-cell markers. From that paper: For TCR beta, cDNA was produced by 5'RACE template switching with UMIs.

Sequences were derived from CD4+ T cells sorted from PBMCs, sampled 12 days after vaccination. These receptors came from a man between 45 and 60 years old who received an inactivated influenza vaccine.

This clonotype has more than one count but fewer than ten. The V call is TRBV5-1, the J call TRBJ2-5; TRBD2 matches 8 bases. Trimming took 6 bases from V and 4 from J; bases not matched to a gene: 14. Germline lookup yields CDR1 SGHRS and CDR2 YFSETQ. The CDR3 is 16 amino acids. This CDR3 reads CASTLLGLAGGETQYF. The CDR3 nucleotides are TGCGCCAGCACATTGTTGGGGCTAGCGGGTGGAGAGACCCAGTACTTC. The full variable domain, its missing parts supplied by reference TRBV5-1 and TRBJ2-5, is KAGVTQTPRYLIKTRGQQVTLSCSPISGHRSVSWYQQTPGQGLQFLFEYFSETQRNKGNFPGRFSGRQFSNSRSEMNVSTLELGDSALYLCASTLLGLAGGETQYFGPGTRLLVL.

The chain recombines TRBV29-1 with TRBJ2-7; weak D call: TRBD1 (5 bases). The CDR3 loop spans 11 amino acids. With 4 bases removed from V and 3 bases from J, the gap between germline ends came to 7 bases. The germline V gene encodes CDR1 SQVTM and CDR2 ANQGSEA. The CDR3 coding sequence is TGCAGCGTTGTCGACAGCTACGAGCAGTACTTC. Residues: CSVVDSYEQYF.

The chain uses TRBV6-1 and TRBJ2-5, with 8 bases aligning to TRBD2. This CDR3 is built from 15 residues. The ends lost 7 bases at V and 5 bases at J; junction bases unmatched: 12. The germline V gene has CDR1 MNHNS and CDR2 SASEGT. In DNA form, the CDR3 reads TGTGCCAGCAAGAAAGCGGGAGTAAGGCTTGAGACCCAGTACTTC. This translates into CASKKAGVRLETQYF.

CDR3 in amino acids: CASSLATEGTYTQYF. The CDR3 DNA reads as TGCGCCAGCAGCTTGGCCACAGAAGGGACATATACGCAGTATTTT. The chain is built from TRBV5-1 and TRBJ2-3, with D maybe TRBD1 (6 bases). V dropped 0 bases and J dropped 7 bases, with 15 bases sitting between them. The CDR3 has 15 residues. Germline CDR1 reads SGHRS; CDR2 reads YFSETQ. The whole variable domain, filled in from reference TRBV5-1 and TRBJ2-3, reads KAGVTQTPRYLIKTRGQQVTLSCSPISGHRSVSWYQQTPGQGLQFLFEYFSETQRNKGNFPGRFSGRQFSNSRSEMNVSTLELGDSALYLCASSLATEGTYTQYFGPGTRLTVL.

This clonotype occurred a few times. CDR3 sequence: CASSPGTSGSFYNEQFF. For the CDR3, the DNA is TGTGCCAGCAGCCCCGGGACTAGCGGGAGTTTCTACAATGAGCAGTTCTTC. The V gene is TRBV28, the J gene TRBJ2-1, with 14 bases fitting TRBD2. J gave up 3 bases and V 6 bases, and 7 bases lay outside the gene matches. Germline V gene lookup returns CDR1 MDHEN and CDR2 SYDVKM. The CDR3 runs 17 residues.